This is a list of T cell receptor beta chains from one sample in a study of T cell responses to AZD1222 COVID-19 vaccine. This table comes from immunoSEQ multiplex PCR, and its TCRdb copy is limited to in-frame clones, with some not included. The repertoire holds roughly 86,000 clones, with roughly nine tenths as singletons. Material: peripheral blood, obtained on day 0 of AZD1222 vaccination. Source of these receptors: an adult in good health. Each CDR3 is given with its conserved first and last residue. The D gene is left open where the match is weak. Some rows have no size entry. The others give once, few or many, or a class for an expanded clone.

d_gene	abundance	v_gene	j_gene	CDR3nt	CDR3aa
NA	NA	TRBV3-1/TRBV3-2	TRBJ2-7	TGTGCCAGCAGCCAAGCGGGACACAGGTCCTACGAGCAGTACTTC	CASSQAGHRSYEQYF
TRBD1	NA	TRBV19	TRBJ2-1	TGTGCCAGTAGTGGACTGGGACAGCGCTCCTACAATGAGCAGTTCTTC	CASSGLGQRSYNEQFF
TRBD1	NA	TRBV5-4	TRBJ2-5	TGTGCCAGCCGAACAGGGGGAGGAGAGACCCAGTACTTC	CASRTGGGETQYF
TRBD1	NA	TRBV5-6	TRBJ2-7	TGTGCCAGCAGTCCTGAACCGGGACAGATAACCTACGAGCAGTACTTC	CASSPEPGQITYEQYF
NA	NA	TRBV6-1	TRBJ1-2	TGTGCCAGCAGTGAATTGGGAGCTAACTATGGCTACACCTTC	CASSELGANYGYTF
TRBD1	NA	TRBV15	TRBJ2-7	TGTGCCACCAGCAGAGGAGGGACAGCAAGCTCCTACGAGCAGTACTTC	CATSRGGTASSYEQYF
TRBD2	NA	TRBV18	TRBJ2-3	TGTGCCAGCTCACCACCGGCTAGCGGCAGCACAGATACGCAGTATTTT	CASSPPASGSTDTQYF
NA	NA	TRBV7-2	TRBJ1-5	TGTGCCAGCAGCTTAGAGATGAATCAGCCCCAGCATTTT	CASSLEMNQPQHF
NA	NA	TRBV9	TRBJ2-7	TGTGCCTCCTCAGGCGGGGGCTCGGGCCACGAGCAGTACTTC	CASSGGGSGHEQYF
TRBD1	NA	TRBV27	TRBJ2-3	TGTGCCAGCAGGCCCGCACTTCCACGGGACAGGGCAGATACGCAGTATTTT	CASRPALPRDRADTQYF
NA	NA	TRBV27	TRBJ1-1	TGTGCCAGCAGTTTTTGGGGGGCTGAAGCTTTCTTT	CASSFWGAEAFF
NA	few	TRBV14	TRBJ2-7	TGTGCCAGCAGCCAAGTCCTCTACGAGCAGTACTTC	CASSQVLYEQYF
TRBD2	NA	TRBV7-3	TRBJ2-5	TGTGCCAGCGGACTAGCGGACCAAGAGACCCAGTACTTC	CASGLADQETQYF
NA	NA	TRBV6-2/TRBV6-3	TRBJ1-5	TGTGCCAGCAGTTACTTGGGGAACAGCAATCAGCCCCAGCATTTT	CASSYLGNSNQPQHF
NA	NA	TRBV7-9	TRBJ2-3	TGTGCCAGCAGCTTAGGACTCATTACTCCCACAGATACGCAGTATTTT	CASSLGLITPTDTQYF
NA	NA	TRBV19	TRBJ2-7	TGTGCCAGTAGTTCACCGGGGGGCCCCTACGAGCAGTACTTC	CASSSPGGPYEQYF
NA	once	TRBV12-3/TRBV12-4	TRBJ2-7	TGTGCCAGCAAACTAGGGGACCCACCGTACTTC	CASKLGDPPYF
TRBD2	NA	TRBV12-5	TRBJ2-1	TGTGCTAGTGGTTTGGTACGGGGTCAGGCCGGGAGGGTCATCAATGAGCAGTTCTTC	CASGLVRGQAGRVINEQFF
TRBD2	NA	TRBV7-2	TRBJ2-3	TGTGCCAGCAGCTTAGTAGCGGGAGCTGATACGCAGTATTTT	CASSLVAGADTQYF
NA	NA	TRBV28	TRBJ2-1	TGTGCCAGCAGTTTATTCGGGACACCCTACAATGAGCAGTTCTTC	CASSLFGTPYNEQFF
NA	NA	TRBV6-2/TRBV6-3	TRBJ1-5	TGTGCCAGCAGTCGAAACCCCGCCGGAGTAGGTCAGCCCCAGCATTTT	CASSRNPAGVGQPQHF
NA	NA	TRBV7-2	TRBJ1-1	TGTGCCAGCTCATCATGGGATAGCACTGAAGCTTTCTTT	CASSSWDSTEAFF
TRBD2	NA	TRBV2	TRBJ2-5	TGTGCCAGCGGACTAGCTGGGAGGGAGACCCAGTACTTC	CASGLAGRETQYF
NA	once	TRBV18	TRBJ2-1	TGTGCCAGCTCACCACCGATTTGGGACATGGACCTAAACAATGAGCAGTTCTTC	CASSPPIWDMDLNNEQFF
NA	NA	TRBV9	TRBJ1-6	TGTGCCAGCAGTACGGGGGGGGCAGAGTCACCCCTCCACTTT	CASSTGGAESPLHF
NA	once	TRBV29-1	TRBJ2-7	TGCAGCGTTAGCGGTAGCCCTTACGAGCAGTACTTC	CSVSGSPYEQYF
NA	NA	TRBV7-3	TRBJ2-5	TGTGCCAGCAGCTTAAATGGGGCAGGCAGGGAGACCCAGTACTTC	CASSLNGAGRETQYF
NA	once	TRBV9	TRBJ2-1	TGTGCCAGCAGCGTAGTGGCAGGACCCTACAATGAGCAGTTCTTC	CASSVVAGPYNEQFF
NA	NA	TRBV11-3	TRBJ2-1	TGTGCCAGCAGCTTAGGCGGTACGGGGGACAATGAGCAGTTCTTC	CASSLGGTGDNEQFF
TRBD1	NA	TRBV7-2	TRBJ1-5	TGTGCCAGCAGCTCTTCCCGGACAGGGGGCAATCAGCCCCAGCATTTT	CASSSSRTGGNQPQHF
TRBD1	NA	TRBV5-6	TRBJ2-5	TGTGCCAGCAGCTTTGCACAGGGGTTGGAGACCCAGTACTTC	CASSFAQGLETQYF
NA	NA	TRBV3-1/TRBV3-2	TRBJ1-3	TGTGCCAGCAGCCCTAGGACGAGCTCTGGAAACACCATATATTTT	CASSPRTSSGNTIYF
TRBD1	NA	TRBV5-6	TRBJ1-3	TGTGCCAGCAGCTTGGTCGACAGGGCTGGAAACACCATATATTTT	CASSLVDRAGNTIYF
NA	NA	TRBV3-1/TRBV3-2	TRBJ2-2	TGTGCCAGCAGCCAAGATACACTACTATACACCGGGGAGCTGTTTTTT	CASSQDTLLYTGELFF
TRBD1	few	TRBV6-6	TRBJ1-5	TGTGCCAGCAGTTACGACAGGGGGCTACAGCCCCAGCATTTT	CASSYDRGLQPQHF
TRBD1	NA	TRBV19	TRBJ1-1	TGTGCCAGTAGACGAGGGGACAGGGTGAACACTGAAGCTTTCTTT	CASRRGDRVNTEAFF
NA	NA	TRBV6-5	TRBJ2-7	TGTGCCAGCAGTTACCGAACCGAGCAGTACTTC	CASSYRTEQYF
NA	NA	TRBV9	TRBJ2-2	TGTGCCAGCAGCGACCGGATTACCGGGGAGCTGTTTTTT	CASSDRITGELFF
NA	NA	TRBV11-3	TRBJ2-1	TGTGCCAGCAGCCGTGGACCCTACAATGAGCAGTTCTTC	CASSRGPYNEQFF
TRBD2	NA	TRBV7-7	TRBJ2-1	TGTGCCAGCAGCTTAGTCCTAGCGGGAGGAGGGGAGCAGTTCTTC	CASSLVLAGGGEQFF
TRBD2	NA	TRBV9	TRBJ2-7	TGTGCCAGCAGCGTAGGGGGGCTTAGCGGGGACTCCTACGAGCAGTACTTC	CASSVGGLSGDSYEQYF
NA	NA	TRBV2	TRBJ2-2	TGTGCCAGCAGTGAAGGGATGCCATCCCATCCCAACACCGGGGAGCTGTTTTTT	CASSEGMPSHPNTGELFF
TRBD1	NA	TRBV24-1	TRBJ2-2	TGTGCCACCAGCCAAAACGGACAGGGGGTAACCAACGGGGAGCTGTTTTTT	CATSQNGQGVTNGELFF
NA	NA	TRBV10-3	TRBJ1-1	TGTGCCATCAGTGGACAGCCGGACACTGAAGCTTTCTTT	CAISGQPDTEAFF
NA	NA	TRBV13	TRBJ2-7	TGTGCCAGCAGCTTAAGCAGGCCCGGGGAGGAGCAGTACTTC	CASSLSRPGEEQYF
TRBD2	NA	TRBV4-3	TRBJ2-1	TGCGCCAGCAGCCAAGGGACTAGCGGGGGGGGCCATGAGCAGTTCTTC	CASSQGTSGGGHEQFF
TRBD1	NA	TRBV6-5	TRBJ2-3	TGTGCCAGCAGTTACTTGGGCCAGGGGGCTTTGGATACGCAGTATTTT	CASSYLGQGALDTQYF
NA	NA	TRBV7-8	TRBJ2-5	TGTGCCAGCAGCTTAGAACTCATAAACCAAGAGACCCAGTACTTC	CASSLELINQETQYF
TRBD1	NA	TRBV4-2	TRBJ2-7	TGTGCCAGCAGCCAAGAGGGACAGGGGGGCGGCTTTTCCTACGAGCAGTACTTC	CASSQEGQGGGFSYEQYF